Below, 29 T cell receptor beta chains from the same sample are listed, as sequenced in a study of cytomegalovirus exposure and HLA in healthy donors (dated by TCRdb to the late 2010s). Libraries were built with the immunoSEQ multiplex PCR assay. The multiplex PCR relied on a mix of 60 forward primers for TCR Vbeta segments and 13 reverse primers for TCR Jbeta segments. TCRdb retrieved this table from immuneACCESS and kept in-frame rearrangements only. Not all clones are present; in checked studies, unresolved V genes account for under half, and no reason is known for the remainder. The sample records about 190,000 clones, 82% of which are singletons. Less than 0.85% of the sample is held by the ten biggest clonotypes. Sequencing used PBMCs. The origin of the receptors is a woman under 30 in good health and CMV-seronegative.

The V gene is TRBV6-5, the J gene TRBJ2-7; 7 nucleotides agree with TRBD2. The CDR3 runs to 13 residues. V shed 7 bases and J 0 bases; nucleotides not matched to a gene: 3. Germline V lookup: CDR1 MNHEY, CDR2 SVGAGI. CDR3 loop: CASTSGNSYEQYF. The CDR3, as DNA: TGTGCCAGCACGAGCGGGAACTCCTACGAGCAGTACTTC.

The CDR3 here is CASSQDFLVTDTQYF. CDR3 nucleotide sequence: TGCGCCAGCAGCCAAGATTTCCTCGTCACAGATACGCAGTATTTT. This chain joins TRBV4-1 and TRBJ2-3; D uncertain. The CDR3 sequence is 15 residues long. CDR1 and CDR2 from the germline V gene are MGHRA and YSYEKL. V lost 0 bases, J lost 2 bases, and 9 bases lay in between.

The genes are TRBV6-5 and TRBJ2-3; TRBD1 is a possible D gene (6 bases). V was trimmed by 5 bases and J by 4 bases, leaving 13 bases between them. The CDR3 runs to 14 residues. The germline CDR1 and CDR2 sequences are MNHEY and SVGAGI. This CDR3 reads CASSRRQGSDTQYF. Written as DNA, the CDR3 is TGTGCCAGCAGTAGGCGGCAGGGGTCAGATACGCAGTATTTT.

The chain has TRBV9 and TRBJ1-2; 10 bases fit TRBD1. The ends lost 5 bases at V and 8 bases at J; junction bases unmatched: 18. The germline gives CDR1 SGDLS, CDR2 YYNGEE. The CDR3 consists of 17 residues. CDR3 protein: CASRAPRDRGQVRGYTF. In DNA form, the CDR3 reads TGTGCCAGCAGAGCGCCAAGAGACAGGGGGCAGGTTCGGGGCTACACCTTC.

The V call is TRBV4-2, the J call TRBJ1-2; D remains ambiguous. CDR1 is LGHNA, CDR2 YNFKEQ, per germline. The V and J ends lost 4 bases and 4 bases respectively, with 13 bases between them. The CDR3 has 14 amino acids. The CDR3 loop is CASSRGEGAYGYTF. The CDR3, as DNA: TGTGCCAGCAGCCGGGGAGAAGGTGCCTATGGCTACACCTTC.

This chain uses TRBV15 with TRBJ1-4, with D unresolved. Germline lookup yields CDR1 LNHNV and CDR2 YYDKDF (reference sequence). V was pared by 9 bases and J by 7 bases, with 15 bases between. The CDR3 spans 13 residues. The CDR3 bases are TGTGCCACAGGACGGGGTGGGAGTGAAAAACTGTTTTTT. Translation gives CATGRGGSEKLFF.

This clone was found a few times. The chain carries TRBV6-1 and TRBJ1-5, with D possibly matching TRBD1 (5 bases). The V end lost 1 base, the J end lost 6 bases, and 13 bases lay between the germline ends. Germline V CDR1 and CDR2: MNHNS, SASEGT. CDR3 length: 15 residues. The CDR3 loop reads CASSEGGSGSQPQHF. The DNA of the CDR3 is TGTGCCAGCAGTGAAGGGGGCTCTGGATCTCAGCCCCAGCATTTT.

The chain is built from TRBV7-8 and TRBJ2-2; TRBD2 aligns across 10 bases. Germline trimming cut 5 bases from V and 4 bases from J; bases unmatched to any gene: 13. The CDR3 runs to 18 residues. Per the germline V gene, CDR1 is SGHVS and CDR2 is FQNEAQ. The CDR3 bases are TGTGCCAGCAGCCCCTTGGCACTAGCGGGAATAACCACCGGGGAGCTGTTTTTT. As protein: CASSPLALAGITTGELFF.

The gene calls are TRBV27 and TRBJ2-5; possible D gene TRBD2, 5 bases. Trimming removed 5 bases from V and 2 bases from J, with 12 bases in between. The CDR3 is made up of 14 amino acids. Germline V gives CDR1 MNHEY, CDR2 SMNVEV (reference sequence). The DNA of the CDR3 is TGTGCCAGCAGTCGGACTCAGCCACAAGAGACCCAGTACTTC. It encodes CASSRTQPQETQYF.

The table lists this clone with many counts. The rearrangement joins TRBV5-1 to TRBJ1-1; 7 nucleotides match TRBD1. CDR3 length: 14 residues. The junction had 4 bases not matched to a gene; V was cut back by 1 base and J by 4 bases. From germline, CDR1 is SGHRS and CDR2 YFSETQ. In DNA form, the CDR3 reads TGCGCCAGCAGCTTGTTATCAGGGGGCACTGAAGCTTTCTTT. Protein sequence: CASSLLSGGTEAFF.

This chain joins TRBV29-1 and TRBJ2-5; possibly TRBD2 for D (5 bases). The J call is doubtful: the DNA matches TRBJ2-7 better. There are 13 residues in the CDR3. Germline CDR1 is SQVTM and CDR2 is ANQGSEA. The CDR3 DNA sequence: TGCAGCGTTGAAGACCCCGGGGTCTACGAGCAGTACTTC. Its protein is CSVEDPGVYEQYF.

This rearrangement joins TRBV6-5 to TRBJ1-1; a weak D match, TRBD1 (5 bases). Trimming cost V 7 bases and J 3 bases, with 9 bases left between them. Germline values: CDR1 MNHEY, CDR2 SVGAGI. This CDR3 has 12 residues. This chain's CDR3 is CASKQGYTEAFF. CDR3 nucleotides: TGTGCCAGCAAGCAGGGTTACACTGAAGCTTTCTTT.

This chain links TRBV12-5 with TRBJ1-5; a possible D gene is TRBD1 (6 bases). V was shortened by 1 base and J by 2 bases, with 6 bases between the two germline ends. The CDR3 covers 14 residues. The germline CDR1 and CDR2 sequences are LGHNT and FRNRAP. CDR3 in DNA: TGTGCTAGTGGTTTGGGGACAGGCAATCAGCCCCAGCATTTT. Its protein is CASGLGTGNQPQHF.

This clone turned up a few times. The chain has TRBV5-1 and TRBJ2-2; TRBD2 agrees at 8 bases. CDR1 and CDR2 from the germline V gene are SGHRS and YFSETQ. Trimming cost V 2 bases and J 4 bases; bases outside gene matches: 4. This CDR3 has 15 residues. DNA of the CDR3: TGCGCCAGCAGCTTCTTTGCGGGAGGCACCGGGGAGCTGTTTTTT. This gives the protein CASSFFAGGTGELFF.

The rearrangement joins TRBV1 to TRBJ2-1; whether TRBD2, the table's D call, matches the DNA was not checked. TRBV1 is flagged as a pseudogene. This CDR3 contains 17 residues. CDR3 region: CTSSQTPGWTSHNEQFF. CDR3 nucleotides: TGCACCAGCAGCCAAACCCCGGGGTGGACCTCCCACAATGAGCAGTTCTTC.

On this clone: Distinct nucleotide sequences in the sample also encode this CDR3. The rearrangement links TRBV18 to TRBJ1-1, with 7 bases identical to TRBD1. V was clipped by 6 bases and J by 1 base; unmatched bases: 2. Germline lookup yields CDR1 KGHSH and CDR2 LQKENI. The CDR3 totals 13 residues. The DNA for the CDR3 is TGTGCCAGCTCCTCAGGGGGGAACACTGAAGCTTTCTTT. It encodes CASSSGGNTEAFF.

CDR3 DNA: TGCGCCAGCAGCTTGGCAGGGTTTCAGCCCCAGCATTTT. This encodes CASSLAGFQPQHF. The rearrangement uses TRBV5-1 and TRBJ1-5; possible D gene TRBD1, 5 bases. V was cut by 0 bases and J by 6 bases, with 7 bases left in between. Per germline, CDR1 SGHRS and CDR2 YFSETQ. The length of the CDR3 is 13 residues.

Written as DNA, the CDR3 is TGTGCCAGCAGTACAGGGTTTGACTATGGCTACACCTTC. It codes for CASSTGFDYGYTF. V usage is TRBV2 and J usage is TRBJ1-2; weak D call: TRBD1 (6 bases). The CDR3 loop spans 13 amino acids. Germline assignment: CDR1 SNHLY and CDR2 FYNNEI. V was cut by 5 bases and J by 3 bases, with 10 bases left in between.

This clone was counted a single time. This chain connects TRBV2 to TRBJ1-1; 7 bases agree with TRBD1. V shed 4 bases, J shed 1 base, and the junction held 3 bases outside the gene matches. Germline V gene lookup returns CDR1 SNHLY and CDR2 FYNNEI. CDR3 size: 14 residues. CDR3 in amino acids: CASSARDRNTEAFF. The CDR3 DNA reads as TGTGCCAGCAGTGCCCGGGACAGGAACACTGAAGCTTTCTTT.

This clone turned up a few times. The V and J genes are TRBV5-1 and TRBJ2-5, with 13 nucleotides matching TRBD2. The germline gives CDR1 SGHRS, CDR2 YFSETQ. V lost 4 bases and J lost 3; bases outside the gene matches: 9. The CDR3 is 17 residues long. CDR3 nucleotide sequence: TGCGCCAGCAGCATGGGGACTAGCGGGAAGGGGGAAGAGACCCAGTACTTC. Translation: CASSMGTSGKGEETQYF.

The chain carries TRBV18 and TRBJ2-2; D call uncertain. The CDR3 contains 15 residues. V was cut by 2 bases and J by 3 bases, with 10 bases left in between. Germline V gives CDR1 KGHSH, CDR2 LQKENI. CDR3 amino acids: CASSPLAVYTGELFF. The CDR3 DNA reads as TGTGCCAGCTCACCATTAGCAGTCTACACCGGGGAGCTGTTTTTT.

In this sample, this clone turned up once. V and J are TRBV2 and TRBJ2-7; weak D call: TRBD1 (6 bases). The V gene lost 6 bases and the J gene lost 2 bases, with 17 bases spanning the gap. CDR3 length: 15 residues. CDR1 SNHLY and CDR2 FYNNEI come from the germline V gene. DNA of the CDR3: TGTGCCAGCAGGAAGGAACAGGGTAAAACCTACGAGCAGTACTTC. It yields the protein CASRKEQGKTYEQYF.

The chain joins TRBV28 to TRBJ1-6, with 7 nucleotides matching TRBD1. There are 15 residues in the CDR3. The ends lost 5 bases at V and 4 bases at J; junction bases unmatched: 5. CDR1 and CDR2 (germline): MDHEN, SYDVKM. The CDR3 DNA reads TGTGCCAGCAGTGGGGGACAGTTTTATAATTCACCCCTCCACTTT. Translation gives CASSGGQFYNSPLHF.

The chain links TRBV5-1 to TRBJ1-1; D is undetermined. V lost 2 bases and J lost 1, with 12 bases in between. Germline values: CDR1 SGHRS, CDR2 YFSETQ. This CDR3 has 15 residues. The CDR3 DNA is TGCGCCAGCAGCTTCTCCCGGGAATGGAACACTGAAGCTTTCTTT. Translating gives CASSFSREWNTEAFF.

The genes are TRBV7-9 and TRBJ2-7; D unclear. The germline gives CDR1 SEHNR, CDR2 FQNEAQ (reference sequence). The V gene lost 4 bases and the J gene lost 7 bases, with 14 bases spanning the gap. The CDR3 runs 13 residues. The chain's CDR3 is CASSSLTRMEQYF. CDR3 DNA sequence: TGTGCCAGCAGCTCCCTGACACGGATGGAGCAGTACTTC.

This chain links TRBV6-5 with TRBJ2-7; D is uncertain. V lost 7 bases and J 5 bases, leaving 15 bases between the germline ends. The CDR3 has 13 amino acids. Germline V gene sequence: CDR1 MNHEY, CDR2 SVGAGI. CDR3 bases: TGTGCCAGCACACCGGGTCCGTTAAACGAGCAGTACTTC. This gives the protein CASTPGPLNEQYF.

The chain recombines TRBV30 with TRBJ1-6, with TRBD1 identical over 10 bases. Germline values: CDR1 GTSNPN, CDR2 SVGIG (reference sequence). J was trimmed by 7 bases and V by 5 bases; bases with no gene match: 5. This CDR3 region has 14 residues. Written as DNA, the CDR3 is TGTGCCTGGGAAGGACAGGGGGGGAATTCACCCCTCCACTTT. Its protein is CAWEGQGGNSPLHF.

Regarding this clone: The same CDR3 can be traced to other DNA sequences in this sample. For the CDR3, the DNA is TGTGCCATCAGTGAGGGAGTGAGCAATCAGCCCCAGCATTTT. This gives the protein CAISEGVSNQPQHF. The chain uses TRBV10-3 and TRBJ1-5; D gene uncertain. Trimming stripped 2 bases from V and 1 base from J, with 6 bases between. The CDR3 extends over 14 amino acids. Germline V lookup: CDR1 ENHRY, CDR2 SYGVKD.

The rearrangement uses TRBV2 and TRBJ2-1, with 11 bases fitting TRBD2. This CDR3 contains 15 residues. Germline trimming cut 6 bases from V and 10 bases from J; bases unmatched to any gene: 11. Germline lookup yields CDR1 SNHLY and CDR2 FYNNEI. In DNA form, the CDR3 reads TGTGCCAGCAGCCTCACTAGCGGGGGAGCGAGAGAGCAGTTCTTC. Residues: CASSLTSGGAREQFF.